What follows describes a single TCR beta chain. This sample is drawn from a study of T cell changes during pregnancy in multiple sclerosis. This table comes from immunoSEQ multiplex PCR, and its TCRdb copy is limited to in-frame clones, with some not included. The data show tens of thousands of clones, 80% to 95% seen once. The sequence came from a female donor in good health, enrolled as a control in a pregnancy study. This sample comprised peripheral blood, obtained in the third trimester of pregnancy.

CDR3 loop: CASSGLAGSYEQYF. CDR3 DNA sequence: TGTGCCAGCAGCGGACTAGCGGGGTCCTACGAGCAGTACTTC. The chain employs TRBV6-6 and TRBJ2-7; 12 positions match TRBD2. J lost 1 base, V lost 6 bases, and 1 base had no gene match. This CDR3 has 14 residues. From germline, CDR1 is MNHNY and CDR2 SVGAGI (reference sequence).